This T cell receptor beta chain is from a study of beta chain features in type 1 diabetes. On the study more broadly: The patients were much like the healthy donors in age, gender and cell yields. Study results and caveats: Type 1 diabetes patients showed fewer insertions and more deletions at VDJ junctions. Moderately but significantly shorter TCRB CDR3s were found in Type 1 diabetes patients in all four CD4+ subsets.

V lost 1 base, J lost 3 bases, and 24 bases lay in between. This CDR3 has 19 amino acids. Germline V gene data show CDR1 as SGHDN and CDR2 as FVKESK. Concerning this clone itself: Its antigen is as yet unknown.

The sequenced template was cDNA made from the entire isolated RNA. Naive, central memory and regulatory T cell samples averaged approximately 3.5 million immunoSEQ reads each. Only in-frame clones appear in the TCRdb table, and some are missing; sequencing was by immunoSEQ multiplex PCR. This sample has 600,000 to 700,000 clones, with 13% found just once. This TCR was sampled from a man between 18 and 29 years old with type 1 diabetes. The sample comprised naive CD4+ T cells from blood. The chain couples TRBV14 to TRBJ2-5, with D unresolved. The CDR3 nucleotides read TGTGCCAGCAGCCAAGTTGGAGTAGTCCCCGGTAGCTTTAAAGAGACCCAGTACTTC. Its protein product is CASSQVGVVPGSFKETQYF.